This TCR beta chain was recovered during a study of type 1 regulatory T cells. At the level of the study: T-allo10 is an in vitro-generated, Tr1-enriched CD4 T cell product specific for alloantigen.

To note about this clonotype: Its antigen is unknown.

Via MiXCR, TCRdb re-called the reads, giving one row per CDR3 protein. The top ten clones hold 7.6% of a sample with roughly 68,000 distinct CDR3 sequences, roughly three fifths of them seen once. Graft donor-derived T-allo10 cells were described as host-alloantigen-specific, anergic, and alloantigen-specifically suppressive. The CDR3 covers 16 residues. CDR1 and CDR2 from the germline V gene are LGHDT and YNNKEL (reference sequence). V lost 0 bases, J lost 2 bases, and 7 bases stayed unmatched. This chain joins TRBV3-1 and TRBJ2-7; TRBD2 aligns across 7 bases. The sequenced material came from cultured T cells, either the whole culture or a sorted T cell fraction (not recorded which). Subset meaning: Tr1-enriched cell product generated in vitro against host alloantigens. This TCR was recovered from a human donor in good health. The CDR3 DNA reads TGTGCCAGCAGCCAAGAACGGGGAGGGTTCCCCTACGAGCAGTACTTC. Translation: CASSQERGGFPYEQYF.